The present T cell receptor (beta chain) was sequenced within a study of breast tumors, draining lymph nodes, adjacent tissues. TCRdb independently ran MiXCR on the multiplex PCR reads; one entry per CDR3 protein. The sample has 150,000 to 200,000 distinct CDR3 sequences; 33% are singletons. Breast cancer patients provided tissue from their axillary draining lymph nodes. The origin of this receptor is a female donor with breast cancer. Some clones in this sample may be carry-over from other donors' samples. Source material: axillary lymph node tissue.

This chain's CDR3 is CASRYRGGKLFF. For the CDR3, the DNA is TGTGCCAGCAGGTACAGGGGAGGAAAACTGTTTTTT. The chain couples TRBV2 to TRBJ1-4; TRBD1 matches at 7 bases. CDR1 SNHLY and CDR2 FYNNEI come from the germline V gene. The length of the CDR3 is 12 residues. Trimming removed 6 bases from V and 10 bases from J; junction bases left unmatched: 5.